This TCR beta chain came from a study of blood T cell repertoires in COVID-19. Some clones are missing from TCRdb's copy, which holds only in-frame ones; the method was immunoSEQ multiplex PCR. The sample contains around 430,000 clones, about 91% of which appear only once. Germline V lookup: CDR1 SGHVS, CDR2 FNYEAQ. This CDR3 is built from 17 residues. Trimming stripped 1 base from V and 2 bases from J, with 18 bases between. The J gene is TRBJ2-7, the V gene TRBV7-6; no firm D call. Sequencing was done on a sample of peripheral blood. The source of this sequence is a woman in her forties or fifties with COVID-19, enrolled during active disease. CDR3 region: CASSLESSRQTPYEQYF. CDR3 DNA: TGTGCCAGCAGCTTAGAAAGCAGCCGACAAACCCCCTACGAGCAGTACTTC. The entire variable domain, with the rest obtained from reference TRBV7-6 and TRBJ2-7, is as follows: GAGVSQSPRYKVTKRGQDVALRCDPISGHVSLYWYRQALGQGPEFLTYFNYEAQQDKSGLPNDRFSAERPEGSISTLTIQRTEQRDSAMYRCASSLESSRQTPYEQYFGPGTRLTVT.